This is a list of T cell receptor beta chains from one sample in a study of a mutant IDH1 vaccine in newly diagnosed glioma. Assay: immunoSEQ multiplex PCR; the TCRdb copy retains only in-frame clones and omits some. The repertoire consists of roughly 71,000 clones, with around 86% occurring once and the leading ten covering around 3%. The sequenced sample was PBMCs, obtained from a glioma patient treated with radiotherapy, temozolomide or both. All receptors come from a young man with glioma. CDR3s include the opening cysteine and the closing phenylalanine or tryptophan. A D gene is named only where the DNA matches it firmly. The listing skips clone size in some rows; elsewhere it reads once, few, many or a size class.

j_gene,v_gene,abundance,d_gene,CDR3nt,CDR3aa
TRBJ1-2,TRBV4-1,.,.,TGCGCCAGCAGCCTTACAGGGCCCTCAGACTATGGCTACACCTTC,CASSLTGPSDYGYTF
TRBJ1-1,TRBV7-8,.,TRBD1,TGTGCCAGCAGCACGGGACAGCACGTGAACACTGAAGCTTTCTTT,CASSTGQHVNTEAFF
TRBJ2-7,TRBV2,.,TRBD1,TGTGCCAGCAATGAAGCGACAGGGTCTCATTCCTACGAGCAGTACTTC,CASNEATGSHSYEQYF
TRBJ2-2,TRBV18,.,TRBD1,TGTGCCAGCTCACCACCGAGTCAGGGGGCGAGCGGGGAGCTGTTTTTT,CASSPPSQGASGELFF
TRBJ1-5,TRBV4-2,few,.,TGTGCCAGCAGCCAATTGGGCCAGCCCCAGCATTTT,CASSQLGQPQHF
TRBJ2-7,TRBV7-2,.,TRBD1,TGTGCCAGCAGGTTTGGGACAGGGAAGACCTACGAGCAGTACTTC,CASRFGTGKTYEQYF
TRBJ2-5,TRBV19,.,.,TGTGCCAGTATGGTCGGGCAGTCGCCCGGGACCCAGTACTTC,CASMVGQSPGTQYF
TRBJ2-1,TRBV5-4,.,TRBD2,TGTGCCAGCAGCTCGACTAGCGGGGGGACCTCCTACAATGAGCAGTTCTTC,CASSSTSGGTSYNEQFF
TRBJ1-4,TRBV4-1,.,TRBD1,TGCGCCAGCAGCCCTGGGACAGGACTTGAAAAACTGTTTTTT,CASSPGTGLEKLFF
TRBJ1-2,TRBV7-9,.,.,TGTGCCAGCAGCTCCAGTTTCGATGGCTACACCTTC,CASSSSFDGYTF
TRBJ2-1,TRBV11-2,.,.,TGTGCCAGCAGCGCCAGGGACCCCCAGGGAGAGAGTGAGCAGTTCTTC,CASSARDPQGESEQFF
TRBJ1-1,TRBV28,.,TRBD1,TGTGCCAGCAGACTGGACAGGGGGCAGGAAGCTTTCTTT,CASRLDRGQEAFF
TRBJ2-3,TRBV5-5,.,TRBD1,TGTGCCAGCAGCTTGGAGGGGCAGGGGGATTCCGGGACAGATACGCAGTATTTT,CASSLEGQGDSGTDTQYF
TRBJ1-1,TRBV7-6,few,TRBD1,TGTGCCAGCAGCTTAGCCCGGACAGGACCTAATGAAGCTTTCTTT,CASSLARTGPNEAFF
TRBJ1-2,TRBV15,.,TRBD1,TGTGCCACCAGAACCGGGACAGGTTTTTTTGAGGGCTACACCTTC,CATRTGTGFFEGYTF
TRBJ2-2,TRBV10-3,.,.,TGTGCCATCAGCCAATTGAACACCGGGGAGCTGTTTTTT,CAISQLNTGELFF
TRBJ1-5,TRBV10-2,.,.,TGCGCCAGCAGTGCCGCAGTCAGCTCTCAGCCCCAGCATTTT,CASSAAVSSQPQHF
TRBJ1-5,TRBV27,few,.,TGTGCCAGCAGTCCGGGGGGACGGCCGGGGGATCAGCCCCAGCATTTT,CASSPGGRPGDQPQHF
TRBJ2-5,TRBV15,.,.,TGTGCCACCAGCTCGCAAGACAGACAAAAAGAGACCCAGTACTTC,CATSSQDRQKETQYF
TRBJ2-6,TRBV27,once,.,TGTGCCAGCAGTTCAACCTCTGGGGCCAACGTCCTGACTTTC,CASSSTSGANVLTF
TRBJ2-5,TRBV30,once,TRBD2,TGTGCCTGGAGTGTTGGACTAGCGGGGGGCGCTGGGGTGACCCAGTACTTC,CAWSVGLAGGAGVTQYF
TRBJ2-3,TRBV7-2,.,.,TGTGCCAGCAGCTTAGTGGGGGGGGCCGTAGATACGCAGTATTTT,CASSLVGGAVDTQYF
TRBJ2-7,TRBV6-1,.,TRBD1,TGTGCCAGCAGTGAGGGGACAGGGGGCTCCTACGAGCAGTACTTC,CASSEGTGGSYEQYF
TRBJ2-1,TRBV4-2,.,TRBD2,TGTGCCAGCAGCCCCTGGGTAGCGGGGACACCTAGCTCCTACAATGAGCAGTTCTTC,CASSPWVAGTPSSYNEQFF
TRBJ2-5,TRBV6-5,.,.,TGTGCCAGCAGTTACACGGGACAACAAGAGACCCAGTACTTC,CASSYTGQQETQYF
TRBJ1-2,TRBV14,.,.,TGTGCCAGCAGCCCCGCCGGGACCTCATATGGCTACACCTTC,CASSPAGTSYGYTF
TRBJ2-3,TRBV7-6,.,TRBD2,TGTGCCAGCAGCTCCGCTAGCGGGGGGCCTCCTTTCACAGATACGCAGTATTTT,CASSSASGGPPFTDTQYF
TRBJ1-3,TRBV19,.,.,TGTGCCAGTAGTCTCGTCCCCCGACCCAGAAACACCATATATTTT,CASSLVPRPRNTIYF
TRBJ1-1,TRBV7-7,.,TRBD1,TGTGCCAGCAGCTTAGAGCAGGGGGCGGAAGCTTTCTTT,CASSLEQGAEAFF
TRBJ1-5,TRBV27,.,TRBD1,TGTGCCAGCAGTTGGGGACAGGGAGGAAATCAGCCCCAGCATTTT,CASSWGQGGNQPQHF
TRBJ1-2,TRBV5-4,.,.,TGTGCCAGCAGCGGTACCGGGACGGACTATGGCTACACCTTC,CASSGTGTDYGYTF
TRBJ2-2,TRBV2,.,TRBD1,TGTGCCAGCAGCGCCGGACAGGCGAGGACCGGGGAGCTGTTTTTT,CASSAGQARTGELFF
TRBJ1-1,TRBV7-9,.,.,TGTGCCAGCAGCTTAGGAGGGGTTCCGGCTTTCTTT,CASSLGGVPAFF
TRBJ2-7,TRBV4-1,.,.,TGCGCCAGCAGCCAAGATAAGGGTAATTCCTACGAGCAGTACTTC,CASSQDKGNSYEQYF
TRBJ2-7,TRBV7-9,few,.,TGTGCCAGCAGTAGACTATACTACGAGCAGTACTTC,CASSRLYYEQYF
TRBJ1-1,TRBV29-1,.,.,TGCAGCGTTGTGGACAGAAACACTGAAGCTTTCTTT,CSVVDRNTEAFF
TRBJ2-7,TRBV5-1,.,TRBD1,TGCGCCAGCAGCTTCGGACAGGGGTCCTACGAGCAGTACTTC,CASSFGQGSYEQYF
TRBJ1-3,TRBV4-1,.,.,TGCGCCAGCAGCCAAGTACAGATGTACTCTGGAAACACCATATATTTT,CASSQVQMYSGNTIYF
TRBJ1-2,TRBV19,.,TRBD1,TGTGCCAGTAGCGGGACAGGGGCTTCCAGGCACTATGGCTACACCTTC,CASSGTGASRHYGYTF
TRBJ2-2,TRBV11-3,.,.,TGTGCCAGCAGCTTAAAACAGGGCGGGGAACACCGGGGAGCTGTTTTT,CASSLKQGGEHRGAVF
TRBJ2-5,TRBV7-9,once,.,TGTGCCAGCAGCTTAGCGAAGACAGAGGAAGAGACCCAGTACTTC,CASSLAKTEEETQYF
TRBJ2-5,TRBV6-1,.,TRBD2,TGTGCCAGCAGTGATCAGGCGGGGGGCCAAGAGACCCAGTACTTC,CASSDQAGGQETQYF
TRBJ2-7,TRBV5-3,.,.,TGTGCCAGAAGCTTGGATCAGGTCGTCGAGCAGTACTTC,CARSLDQVVEQYF
TRBJ1-2,TRBV2,.,.,TGTGCCAGCACTCCCGGGCCCGTCTATGGCTACACCTTC,CASTPGPVYGYTF
TRBJ1-2,TRBV7-9,once,TRBD1,TGTGCCAGCAGCCTACAGGGGGAATCTGGTGGCTACACCTTC,CASSLQGESGGYTF
TRBJ1-2,TRBV6-5,.,TRBD1,TGTGCCAGCAGTTACTCGGGACAGAACTTCTATGGCTACACCTTC,CASSYSGQNFYGYTF
TRBJ1-1,TRBV4-1,few,.,TGCGCCAGCAGCAAGCCCGGGGGATCAGCTTTCTTT,CASSKPGGSAFF
TRBJ1-3,TRBV9,.,TRBD1,TGTGCCAGCAGCGGTGACAGGGGCCGACCTGGAAACACCATATATTTT,CASSGDRGRPGNTIYF
TRBJ2-3,TRBV5-6,.,.,TGTGCCAGCAGCTTGGGATACCCCCCAGATACGCAGTATTTT,CASSLGYPPDTQYF
TRBJ2-3,TRBV4-1,.,.,TGCGCCAGCAGCCAAGTTCGCGATACGCAGTATTTT,CASSQVRDTQYF
TRBJ2-3,TRBV4-2,.,.,TGTGCCAGCAGCCGCACAAGCACAGATACGCAGTATTTT,CASSRTSTDTQYF
TRBJ1-1,TRBV13,.,.,TGTGCCAGCAGCTTAGCGCGAACAGTGAACACTGAAGCTTTCTTT,CASSLARTVNTEAFF
TRBJ2-5,TRBV7-6,.,.,TGTGCCAGCGCCCAATGGGAGACCCAGTACTTC,CASAQWETQYF
TRBJ2-7,TRBV6-5,once,TRBD1,TGTGCCAGCAGCGGACAGGGCCAGGGGGAGCAGTACTTC,CASSGQGQGEQYF